This T cell receptor beta chain was captured by sequencing in a study of shared clonotypes between healthy human individuals. Regarding the study as a whole: What naive subsets generally showed was a larger estimated richness than memory subsets showed. Relative to clonotypes present in all four donors, those not shared had lower generation probabilities.

Naive CD8 populations comprised CD45RO-negative cells positively selected for CCR7, excluding terminally differentiated effector memory CD45RA+ cells. V was clipped by 2 bases and J by 7 bases, with 10 bases between them. CDR3 length: 13 residues. Per the germline V gene, CDR1 is SGHRS and CDR2 is YFSETQ. Comment on this clone: Its specificity is not known.

An approximately 220 ng quantity of DNA, tens of thousands of T cell genomes, went into the sorted-subset replicate PCRs. The data were produced by immunoSEQ multiplex PCR, yet TCRdb's version contains in-frame clones alone and is incomplete. The sample includes hundreds of thousands of clones, approximately 92% of them seen just once. The chain recombines TRBV5-1 with TRBJ2-1; TRBD1 is a possible D gene (6 bases). The sequencing sample was made of naive CD8+ T cells sorted from blood. This sequence originates from a man under 40 in good health. The CDR3 region is CASSFNRANEQFF. The CDR3 DNA sequence: TGCGCCAGCAGCTTTAACAGGGCAAATGAGCAGTTCTTC.